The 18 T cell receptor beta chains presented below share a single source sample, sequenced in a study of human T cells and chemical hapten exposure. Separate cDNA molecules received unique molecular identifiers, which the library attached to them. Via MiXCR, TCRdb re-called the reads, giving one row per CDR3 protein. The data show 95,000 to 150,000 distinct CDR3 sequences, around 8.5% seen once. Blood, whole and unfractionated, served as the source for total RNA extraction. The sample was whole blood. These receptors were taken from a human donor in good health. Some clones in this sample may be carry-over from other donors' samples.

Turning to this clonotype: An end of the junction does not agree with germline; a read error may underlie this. The CDR3 protein is CASSFPGRAYEQYF. The CDR3 nucleotides read TGTGCCAGCAGTTTCCCCGGCAGGGCCTACGAGCAGTACTTT. V is TRBV12-3 or TRBV12-4 and J is TRBJ2-7; a weak D match, TRBD1 (5 bases). The CDR3 is 14 residues long.

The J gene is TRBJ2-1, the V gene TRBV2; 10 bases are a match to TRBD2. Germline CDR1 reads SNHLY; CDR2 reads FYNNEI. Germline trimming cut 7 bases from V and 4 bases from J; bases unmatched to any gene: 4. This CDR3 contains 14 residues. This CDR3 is CASTWTSGYNEQFF. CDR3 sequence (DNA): TGTGCCAGCACGTGGACTAGCGGTTACAATGAGCAGTTCTTC.

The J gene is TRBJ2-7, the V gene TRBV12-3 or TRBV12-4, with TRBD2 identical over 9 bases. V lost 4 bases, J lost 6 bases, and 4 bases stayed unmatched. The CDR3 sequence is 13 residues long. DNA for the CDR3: TGTGCCAGCAGTTCCGGGACTAGCAGCGAGCAGTACTTC. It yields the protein CASSSGTSSEQYF.

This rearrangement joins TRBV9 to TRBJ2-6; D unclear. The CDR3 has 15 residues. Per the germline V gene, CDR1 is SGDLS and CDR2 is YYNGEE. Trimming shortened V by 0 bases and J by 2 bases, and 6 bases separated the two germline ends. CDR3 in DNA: TGTGCCAGCAGCGTAGATCGAGCTGGGGCCAACGTCCTGACTTTC. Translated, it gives CASSVDRAGANVLTF.

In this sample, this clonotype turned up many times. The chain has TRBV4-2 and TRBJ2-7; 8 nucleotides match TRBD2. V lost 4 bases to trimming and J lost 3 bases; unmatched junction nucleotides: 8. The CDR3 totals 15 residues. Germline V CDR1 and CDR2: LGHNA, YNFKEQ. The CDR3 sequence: CASSPRGSGDYEQYF. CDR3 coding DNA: TGTGCCAGCAGCCCCCGCGGTAGCGGGGACTACGAGCAGTACTTC.

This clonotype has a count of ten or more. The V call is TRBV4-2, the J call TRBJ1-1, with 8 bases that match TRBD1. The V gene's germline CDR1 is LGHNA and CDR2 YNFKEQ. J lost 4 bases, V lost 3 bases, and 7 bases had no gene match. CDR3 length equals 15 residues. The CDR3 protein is CASSQRQGLGTEAFF. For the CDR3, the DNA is TGTGCCAGCAGCCAGAGACAGGGGCTGGGCACTGAAGCTTTCTTT.

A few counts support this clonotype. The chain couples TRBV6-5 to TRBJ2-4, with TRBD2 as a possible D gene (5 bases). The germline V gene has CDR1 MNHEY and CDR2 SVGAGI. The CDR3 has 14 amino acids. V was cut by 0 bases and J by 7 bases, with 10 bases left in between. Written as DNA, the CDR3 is TGTGCCAGCAGTTACTCCCCGGGGTCCAACATTCAGTACTTC. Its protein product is CASSYSPGSNIQYF.

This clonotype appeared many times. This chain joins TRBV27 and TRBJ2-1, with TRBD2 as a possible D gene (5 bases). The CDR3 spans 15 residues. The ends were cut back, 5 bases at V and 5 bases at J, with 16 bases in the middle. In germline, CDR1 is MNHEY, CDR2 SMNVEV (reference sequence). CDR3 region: CASSPRRGVDNEQFF. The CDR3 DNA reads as TGTGCCAGCAGTCCCCGTCGGGGTGTCGACAATGAGCAGTTCTTC.

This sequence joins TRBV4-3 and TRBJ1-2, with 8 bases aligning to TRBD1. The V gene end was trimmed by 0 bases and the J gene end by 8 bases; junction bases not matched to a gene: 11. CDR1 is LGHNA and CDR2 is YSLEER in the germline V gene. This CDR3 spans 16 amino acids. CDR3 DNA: TGCGCCAGCAGCCAAGAGTGGACAGGGCGTAGGTTGGGCTACACCTTC. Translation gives CASSQEWTGRRLGYTF.

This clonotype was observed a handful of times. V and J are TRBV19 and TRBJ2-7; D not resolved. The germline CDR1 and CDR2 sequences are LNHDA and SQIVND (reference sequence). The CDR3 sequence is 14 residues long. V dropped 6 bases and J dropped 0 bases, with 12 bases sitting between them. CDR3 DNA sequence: TGTGCCAGTAGGGAACGCCGAAGCTCCTACGAGCAGTACTTC. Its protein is CASRERRSSYEQYF.

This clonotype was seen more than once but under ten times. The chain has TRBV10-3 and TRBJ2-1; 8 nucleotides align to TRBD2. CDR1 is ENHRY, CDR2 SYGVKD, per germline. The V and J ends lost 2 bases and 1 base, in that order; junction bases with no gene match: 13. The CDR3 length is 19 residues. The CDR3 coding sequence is TGTGCCATCAGTGAGGGACTCGGACTAGCTGTGGGGTCCTACAATGAGCAGTTCTTC. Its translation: CAISEGLGLAVGSYNEQFF.

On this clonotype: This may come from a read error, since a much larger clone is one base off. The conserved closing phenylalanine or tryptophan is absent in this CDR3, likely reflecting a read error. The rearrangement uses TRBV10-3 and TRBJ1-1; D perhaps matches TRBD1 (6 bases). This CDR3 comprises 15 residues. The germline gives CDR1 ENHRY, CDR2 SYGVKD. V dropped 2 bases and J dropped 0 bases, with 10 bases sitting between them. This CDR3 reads CAISEPGQLNTEAFL. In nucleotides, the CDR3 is TGTGCCATCAGTGAGCCGGGACAATTGAACACTGAAGCTTTCCTT.

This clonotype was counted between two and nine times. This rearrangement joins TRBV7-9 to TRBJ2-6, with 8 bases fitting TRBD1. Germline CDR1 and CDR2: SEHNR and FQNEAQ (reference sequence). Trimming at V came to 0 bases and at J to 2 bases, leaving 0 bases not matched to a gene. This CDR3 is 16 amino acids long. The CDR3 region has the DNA TGTGCCAGCAGCTTAGCGGACAGGGCTGGGGCCAACGTCCTGACTTTC. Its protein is CASSLADRAGANVLTF.

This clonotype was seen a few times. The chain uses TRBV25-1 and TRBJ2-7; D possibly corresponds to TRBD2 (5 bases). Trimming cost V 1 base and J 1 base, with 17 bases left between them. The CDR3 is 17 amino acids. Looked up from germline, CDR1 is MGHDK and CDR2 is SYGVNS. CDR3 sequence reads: CASSELGEASTSYEQYF. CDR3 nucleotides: TGTGCCAGCAGTGAATTGGGAGAAGCGTCGACATCCTACGAGCAGTACTTC.

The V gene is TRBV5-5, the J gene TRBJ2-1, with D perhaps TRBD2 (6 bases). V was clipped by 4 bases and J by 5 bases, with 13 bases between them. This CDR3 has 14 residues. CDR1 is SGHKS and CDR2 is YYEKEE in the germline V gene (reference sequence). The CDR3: CASSERQRDNEQFF. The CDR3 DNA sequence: TGTGCCAGCAGCGAACGACAGCGGGACAATGAGCAGTTCTTC.

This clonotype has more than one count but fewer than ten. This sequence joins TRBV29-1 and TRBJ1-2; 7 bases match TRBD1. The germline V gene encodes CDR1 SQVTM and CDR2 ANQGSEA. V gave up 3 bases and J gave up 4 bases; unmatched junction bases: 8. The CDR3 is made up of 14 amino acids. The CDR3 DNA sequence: TGCAGCGTTGACCCAAGGACAGGCGTCTATGGCTACACCTTC. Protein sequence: CSVDPRTGVYGYTF.

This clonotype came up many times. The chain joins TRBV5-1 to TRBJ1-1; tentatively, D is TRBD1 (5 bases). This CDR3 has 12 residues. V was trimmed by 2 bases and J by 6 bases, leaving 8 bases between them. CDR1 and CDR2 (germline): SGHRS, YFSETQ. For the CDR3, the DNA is TGCGCCAGCAGCTTTCCAGGGCCTGAAGCTTTCTTT. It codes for CASSFPGPEAFF.

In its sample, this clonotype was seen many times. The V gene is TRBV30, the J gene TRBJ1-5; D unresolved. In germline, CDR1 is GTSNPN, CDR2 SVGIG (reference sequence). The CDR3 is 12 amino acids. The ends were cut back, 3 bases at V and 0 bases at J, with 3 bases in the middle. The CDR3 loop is CAWSDSNQPQHF. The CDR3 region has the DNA TGTGCCTGGAGCGATAGCAATCAGCCCCAGCATTTT.